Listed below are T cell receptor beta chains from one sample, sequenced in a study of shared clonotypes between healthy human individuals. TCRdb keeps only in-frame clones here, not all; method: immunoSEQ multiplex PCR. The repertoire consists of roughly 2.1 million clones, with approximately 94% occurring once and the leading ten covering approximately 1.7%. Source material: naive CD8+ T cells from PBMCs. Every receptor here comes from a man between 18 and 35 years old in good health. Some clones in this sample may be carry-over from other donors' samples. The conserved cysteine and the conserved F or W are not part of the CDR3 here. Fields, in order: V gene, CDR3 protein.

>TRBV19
ASSIFLAGSYEQY
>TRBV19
ASSLRAGRPDTQY
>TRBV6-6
ASSFGGLVTDTQY
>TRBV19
ASSDPGLTYNEQF
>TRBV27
ASSLRGSASEQY
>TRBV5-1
ASSLESGLAGGGETQY
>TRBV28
ASSLDGTGLVYEQY
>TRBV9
ASSNTGPEAF
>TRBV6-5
ASSYTQGVEKLF
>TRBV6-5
ATSSEGSEQF
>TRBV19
ASSAQEYSNQPQH
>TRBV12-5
ASGTPSYNEQF
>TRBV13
ASNGGTGSYNEQF
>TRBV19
ASSLPSAGLSGYT
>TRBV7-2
ASSPGQGVSYEQY
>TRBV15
ATPGEGARGYT
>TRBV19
ASSSNRDQYNEQF